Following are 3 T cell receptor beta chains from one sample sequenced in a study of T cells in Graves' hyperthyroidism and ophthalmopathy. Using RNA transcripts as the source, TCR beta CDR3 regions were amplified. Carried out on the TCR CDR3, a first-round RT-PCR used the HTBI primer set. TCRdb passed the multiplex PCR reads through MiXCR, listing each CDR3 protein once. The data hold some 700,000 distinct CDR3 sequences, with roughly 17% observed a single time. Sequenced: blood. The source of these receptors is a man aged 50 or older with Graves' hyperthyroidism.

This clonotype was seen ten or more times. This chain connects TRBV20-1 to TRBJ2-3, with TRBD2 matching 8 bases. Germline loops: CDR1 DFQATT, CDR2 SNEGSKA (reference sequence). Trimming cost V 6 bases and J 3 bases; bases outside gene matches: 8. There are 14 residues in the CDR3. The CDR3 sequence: CSAFSGMSTDTQYF. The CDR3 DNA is TGCAGTGCATTTAGCGGGATGAGTACAGATACGCAGTATTTT.

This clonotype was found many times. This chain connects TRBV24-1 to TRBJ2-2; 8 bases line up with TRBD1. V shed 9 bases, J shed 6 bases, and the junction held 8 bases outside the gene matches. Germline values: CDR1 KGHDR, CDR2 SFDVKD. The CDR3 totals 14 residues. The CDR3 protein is CATGGRGLSGELFF. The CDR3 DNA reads TGTGCCACCGGTGGCAGGGGGCTTTCCGGGGAGCTGTTTTTT.

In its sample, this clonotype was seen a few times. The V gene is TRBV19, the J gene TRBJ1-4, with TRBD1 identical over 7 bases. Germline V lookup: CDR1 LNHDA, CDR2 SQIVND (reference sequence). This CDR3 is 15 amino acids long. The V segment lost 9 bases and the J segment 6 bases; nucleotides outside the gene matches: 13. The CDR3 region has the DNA TGTGCCAGCAACCCGCCCGGGACAGCTTATGAAAAACTGTTTTTT. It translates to CASNPPGTAYEKLFF.